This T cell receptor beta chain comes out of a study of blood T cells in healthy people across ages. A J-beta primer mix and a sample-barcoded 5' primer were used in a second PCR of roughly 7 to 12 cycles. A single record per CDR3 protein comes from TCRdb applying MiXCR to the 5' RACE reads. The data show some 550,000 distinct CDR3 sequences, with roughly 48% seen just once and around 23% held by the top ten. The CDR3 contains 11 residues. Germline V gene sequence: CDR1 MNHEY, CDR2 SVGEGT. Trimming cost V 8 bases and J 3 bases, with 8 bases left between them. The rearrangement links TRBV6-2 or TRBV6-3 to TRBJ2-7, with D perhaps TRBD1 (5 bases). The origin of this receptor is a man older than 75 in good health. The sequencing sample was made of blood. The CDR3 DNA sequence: TGTGCCAGCCTAAGGGGCTACGAGCAGTACTTC. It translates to CASLRGYEQYF.